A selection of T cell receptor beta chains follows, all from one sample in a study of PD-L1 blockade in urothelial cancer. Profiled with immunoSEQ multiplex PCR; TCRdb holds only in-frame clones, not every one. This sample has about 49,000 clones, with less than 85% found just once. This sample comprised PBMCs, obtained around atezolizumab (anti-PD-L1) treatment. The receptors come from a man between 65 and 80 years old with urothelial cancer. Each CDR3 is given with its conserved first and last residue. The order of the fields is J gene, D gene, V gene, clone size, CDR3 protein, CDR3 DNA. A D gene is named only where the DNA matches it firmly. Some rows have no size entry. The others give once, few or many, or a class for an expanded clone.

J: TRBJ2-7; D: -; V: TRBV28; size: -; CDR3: CASITLGQGGGVEQYF; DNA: TGTGCCAGCATCACCCTAGGGCAGGGGGGCGGGGTGGAGCAGTACTTC
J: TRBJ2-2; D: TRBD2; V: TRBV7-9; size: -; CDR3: CASSSRLAGGPGGPGELFF; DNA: TGTGCCAGCAGCTCACGACTAGCGGGAGGCCCCGGTGGTCCCGGGGAGCTGTTTTTT
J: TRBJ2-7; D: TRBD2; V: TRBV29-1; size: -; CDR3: CSVDGTSGRKEQYF; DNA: TGCAGCGTTGATGGGACTAGCGGGAGGAAAGAGCAGTACTTC
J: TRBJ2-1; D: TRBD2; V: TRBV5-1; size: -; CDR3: CASSYSGRQPYNEQFF; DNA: TGCGCCAGCAGCTACAGCGGGAGACAGCCATACAATGAGCAGTTCTTC
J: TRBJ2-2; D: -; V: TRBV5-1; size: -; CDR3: CASSSPGTPNTGELFF; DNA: TGCGCCAGCAGCTCCCCCGGGACACCGAACACCGGGGAGCTGTTTTTT
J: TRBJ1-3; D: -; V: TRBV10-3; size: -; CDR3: CAISDRLPHSGNTIYF; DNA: TGTGCCATCAGTGACCGACTTCCCCACTCTGGAAACACCATATATTTT
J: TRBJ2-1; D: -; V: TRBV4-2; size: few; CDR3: CASSQVRGSYNEQFF; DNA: TGTGCCAGCAGCCAAGTAAGGGGCTCCTACAATGAGCAGTTCTTC
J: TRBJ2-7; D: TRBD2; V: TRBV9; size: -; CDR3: CASSVGSAGGEQYF; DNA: TGTGCCAGCAGCGTAGGTAGCGCGGGAGGGGAGCAGTACTTC
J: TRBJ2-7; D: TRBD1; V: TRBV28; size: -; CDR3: CASSRTGGGYEQYF; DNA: TGTGCCAGCAGTAGGACAGGGGGCGGGTACGAGCAGTACTTC
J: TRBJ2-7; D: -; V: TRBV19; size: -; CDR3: CASSIDRWGPRSYEQYF; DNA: TGTGCCAGTAGTATAGATCGGTGGGGGCCACGCTCCTACGAGCAGTACTTC
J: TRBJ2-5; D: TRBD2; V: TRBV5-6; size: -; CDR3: CASSLTGLAGARTQYF; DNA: TGTGCCAGCAGCTTGACTGGACTAGCGGGAGCAAGGACCCAGTACTTC
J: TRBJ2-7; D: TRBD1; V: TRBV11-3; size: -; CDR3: CASSFGTGYEQYF; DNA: TGTGCCAGCAGCTTTGGGACAGGTTACGAGCAGTACTTC
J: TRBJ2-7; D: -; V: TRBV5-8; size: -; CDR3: CASSLAFTGSYEQYF; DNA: TGTGCCAGCAGCTTGGCCTTTACAGGGTCCTACGAGCAGTACTTC
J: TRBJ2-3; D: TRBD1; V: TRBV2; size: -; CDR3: CASSVDRGISDTQYF; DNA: TGTGCCAGCAGTGTGGACAGGGGGATCTCAGATACGCAGTATTTT
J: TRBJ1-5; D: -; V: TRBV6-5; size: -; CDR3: CASSYHSNQPQHF; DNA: TGTGCCAGCAGTTACCATAGCAATCAGCCCCAGCATTTT
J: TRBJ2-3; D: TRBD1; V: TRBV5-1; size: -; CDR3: CASVNGTGYSTQYF; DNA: TGCGCCAGCGTAAACGGGACAGGGTATAGCACGCAGTATTTT
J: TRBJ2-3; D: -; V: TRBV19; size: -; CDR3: CASSKSRLAFTDTQYF; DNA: TGTGCCAGTAGTAAGAGCCGGCTAGCGTTTACAGATACGCAGTATTTT
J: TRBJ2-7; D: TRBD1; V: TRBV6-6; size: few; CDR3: CASSYPPGQVYEQYF; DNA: TGTGCCAGCAGTTACCCACCGGGACAGGTCTACGAGCAGTACTTC
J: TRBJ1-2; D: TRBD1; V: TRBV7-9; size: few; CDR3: CASSGETGSYGYTF; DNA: TGTGCCAGCAGCGGCGAGACAGGGAGCTATGGCTACACCTTC
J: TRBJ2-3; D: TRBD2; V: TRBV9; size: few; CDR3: CASSITSGGDTQYF; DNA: TGTGCCAGCAGCATTACTAGCGGGGGAGATACGCAGTATTTT
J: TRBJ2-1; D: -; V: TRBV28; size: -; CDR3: CASSLGQGYEQFF; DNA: TGTGCCAGCAGTTTAGGGCAGGGGTATGAGCAGTTCTTC
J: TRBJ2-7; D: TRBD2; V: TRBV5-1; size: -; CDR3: CASSLALAGVESYEQYF; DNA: TGCGCCAGCAGCTTGGCTCTAGCGGGAGTGGAGTCCTACGAGCAGTACTTC
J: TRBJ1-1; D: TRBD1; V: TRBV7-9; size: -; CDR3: CASSHDRGPRGAEAFF; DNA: TGTGCCAGCAGCCACGACAGGGGGCCCCGGGGAGCTGAAGCTTTCTTT
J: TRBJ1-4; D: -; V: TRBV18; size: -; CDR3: CASSGGVATNEKLFF; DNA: TGTGCCAGCTCGGGGGGAGTCGCAACTAATGAAAAACTGTTTTTT
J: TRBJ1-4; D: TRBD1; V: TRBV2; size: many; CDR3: CASSEEGALREKLFF; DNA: TGTGCCAGCAGTGAAGAGGGGGCCTTAAGAGAAAAACTGTTTTTT
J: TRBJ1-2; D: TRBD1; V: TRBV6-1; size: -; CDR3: CASSGVGTGSFYGYTF; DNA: TGTGCCAGCAGTGGAGTCGGGACAGGAAGTTTCTATGGCTACACCTTC
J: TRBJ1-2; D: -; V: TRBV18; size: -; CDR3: CASSPTGEYGYTF; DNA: TGTGCCAGCTCACCAACCGGGGAGTATGGCTACACCTTC
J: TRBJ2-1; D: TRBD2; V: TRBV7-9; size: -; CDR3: CASSSGSGRGYNEQFF; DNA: TGTGCCAGCAGCTCCGGAAGCGGGAGGGGGTACAATGAGCAGTTCTTC
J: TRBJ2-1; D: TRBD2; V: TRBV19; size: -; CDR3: CASSPPTSGPFNEQFF; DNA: TGTGCCAGTAGTCCCCCGACTAGCGGGCCCTTCAATGAGCAGTTCTTC
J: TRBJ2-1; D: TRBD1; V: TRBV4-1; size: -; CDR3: CASSLTALTGSLANEQFF; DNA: TGCGCCAGCAGCCTGACGGCCTTGACAGGGTCCCTTGCCAATGAGCAGTTCTTC
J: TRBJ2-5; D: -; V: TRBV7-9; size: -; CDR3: CASNGETQYF; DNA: TGTGCCAGCAACGGGGAGACCCAGTACTTC
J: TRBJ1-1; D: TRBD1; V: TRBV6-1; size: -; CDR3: CASSEVTGGAWAFF; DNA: TGTGCCAGCAGTGAGGTGACAGGGGGCGCATGGGCTTTCTTT
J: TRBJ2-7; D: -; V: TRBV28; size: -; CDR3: CASSSGGGGTYEQYF; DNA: TGTGCCAGCAGTAGTGGGGGAGGGGGGACCTACGAGCAGTACTTC
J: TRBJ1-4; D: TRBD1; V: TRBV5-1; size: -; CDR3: CASSPATGVNEKLFF; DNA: TGCGCCAGCAGCCCGGCGACAGGGGTTAATGAAAAACTGTTTTTT
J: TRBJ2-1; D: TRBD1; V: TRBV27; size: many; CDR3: CASSYDRALYNEQFF; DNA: TGTGCCAGCAGTTACGACAGGGCTCTCTACAATGAGCAGTTCTTC
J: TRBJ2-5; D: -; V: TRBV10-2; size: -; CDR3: CASSEWGERETQYF; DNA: TGCGCCAGCAGTGAGTGGGGGGAACGAGAGACCCAGTACTTC
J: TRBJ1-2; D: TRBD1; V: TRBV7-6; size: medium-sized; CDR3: CASSLGTGGSSYGYTF; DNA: TGTGCCAGCAGCTTGGGGACAGGGGGCTCTTCCTATGGCTACACCTTC
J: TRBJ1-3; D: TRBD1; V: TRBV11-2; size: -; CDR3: CASSLARTGSNTIYF; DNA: TGTGCCAGCAGCTTAGCCCGGACAGGTTCCAACACCATATATTTT
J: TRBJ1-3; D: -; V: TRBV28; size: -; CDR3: CASSSPSTGYSGNTIYF; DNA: TGTGCCAGCAGTTCTCCTTCGACAGGCTACTCTGGAAACACCATATATTTT
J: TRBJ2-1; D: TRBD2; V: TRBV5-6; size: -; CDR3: CASRPTSGRAISENEQFF; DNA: TGTGCCAGCAGACCTACTAGCGGGAGGGCCATTTCGGAAAATGAGCAGTTCTTC
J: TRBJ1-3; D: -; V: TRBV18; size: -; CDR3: CASSQMTGRFGNTIYF; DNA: TGTGCCAGCTCACAAATGACAGGACGATTCGGAAACACCATATATTTT
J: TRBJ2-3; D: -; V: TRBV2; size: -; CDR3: CASSETGLNTDTQYF; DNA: TGTGCCAGCAGTGAAACTGGGCTGAACACAGATACGCAGTATTTT
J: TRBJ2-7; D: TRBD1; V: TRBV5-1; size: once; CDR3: CASSLRQGASYEQYF; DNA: TGCGCCAGCAGCCTACGACAGGGGGCTTCCTACGAGCAGTACTTC
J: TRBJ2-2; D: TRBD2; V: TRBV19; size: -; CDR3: CASSNRDYNTGELFF; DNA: TGTGCCAGTAGTAACCGGGACTACAACACCGGGGAGCTGTTTTTT
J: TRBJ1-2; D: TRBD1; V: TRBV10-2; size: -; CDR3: CASSELPTGNTVNYGYTF; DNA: TGCGCCAGCAGTGAGTTGCCGACAGGGAATACCGTCAACTATGGCTACACCTTC
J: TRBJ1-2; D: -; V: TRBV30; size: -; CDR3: CAWSVRGLYGYTF; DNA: TGTGCCTGGAGTGTAAGGGGATTGTATGGCTACACCTTC
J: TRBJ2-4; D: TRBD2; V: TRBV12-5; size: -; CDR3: CASGFAGEENIQYF; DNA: TGTGCTAGTGGTTTCGCGGGAGAGGAAAACATTCAGTACTTC
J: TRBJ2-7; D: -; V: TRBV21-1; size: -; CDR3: CASSKARATYEQYF; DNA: TGTGCCAGCAGCAAAGCCAGGGCCACCTACGAGCAGTACTTC
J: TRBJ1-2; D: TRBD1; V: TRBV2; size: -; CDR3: CASSSEQGAGYGYTF; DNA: TGTGCCAGCAGTTCGGAACAGGGGGCCGGCTATGGCTACACCTTC
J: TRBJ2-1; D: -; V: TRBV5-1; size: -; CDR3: CASSEETEYNEQFF; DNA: TGCGCCAGCAGCGAAGAAACGGAGTACAATGAGCAGTTCTTC
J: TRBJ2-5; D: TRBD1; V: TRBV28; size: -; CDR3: CASSSGGVETQYF; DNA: TGTGCCAGCAGTTCAGGGGGAGTAGAGACCCAGTACTTC
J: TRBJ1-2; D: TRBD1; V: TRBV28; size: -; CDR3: CASSDLSGQGARANYGYTF; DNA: TGTGCCAGCAGCGACCTGTCCGGACAGGGGGCAAGAGCTAACTATGGCTACACCTTC
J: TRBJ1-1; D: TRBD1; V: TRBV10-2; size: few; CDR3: CASSATGDLLNTEAFF; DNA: TGCGCCAGCAGTGCCACAGGGGACTTACTGAACACTGAAGCTTTCTTT
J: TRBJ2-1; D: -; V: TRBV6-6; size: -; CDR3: CASSYPVGNDEQFF; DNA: TGTGCCAGCAGTTACCCGGTCGGGAACGATGAGCAGTTCTTC
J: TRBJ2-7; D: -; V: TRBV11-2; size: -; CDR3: CASTQGVSGGYEQYF; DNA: TGTGCCAGCACCCAGGGGGTCAGCGGGGGCTACGAGCAGTACTTC
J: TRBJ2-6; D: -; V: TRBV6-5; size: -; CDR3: CASTAGAVGANVLTF; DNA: TGTGCCAGCACGGCAGGGGCAGTAGGGGCCAACGTCCTGACTTTC